Listed below are T cell receptor beta chains from one sample, sequenced in a study of cytomegalovirus exposure and HLA in healthy donors. Sequencing used immunoSEQ multiplex PCR; TCRdb keeps in-frame clones, though not all of them. The sample contains about 230,000 clones, roughly 78% of which appear only once. Sequencing was carried out using PBMCs. The origin of the receptors is a boy aged 10-17 years in good health and CMV-seronegative. Each CDR3 is given with its conserved first and last residue. A D gene is named only where the DNA matches it firmly. A clone size is listed for some rows: how often the clone was seen (once, few, many), or a class if it is expanded.

>TRBV6-5|TRBJ2-3|few|-
CASSRLADTQYF
TGTGCCAGCAGTAGACTAGCAGATACGCAGTATTTT
>TRBV7-8|TRBJ1-5|-|-
CASSLGYREGSNQPQHF
TGTGCCAGCAGCTTAGGATACAGGGAGGGTAGCAATCAGCCCCAGCATTTT
>TRBV30|TRBJ2-2|-|TRBD2
CAWSGSAGVTGELFF
TGTGCCTGGAGTGGCTCGGCGGGGGTTACCGGGGAGCTGTTTTTT
>TRBV10-3|TRBJ1-2|-|TRBD1
CAYKNRDSLINYGYTF
TGTGCTTACAAAAACCGGGACAGCCTTATTAACTATGGCTACACCTTC
>TRBV25-1|TRBJ2-3|few|TRBD1
CASSRDRATDTQYF
TGTGCCAGCAGCAGGGACAGGGCGACAGATACGCAGTATTTT
>TRBV27|TRBJ1-1|-|-
CASTQGHEAFF
TGTGCCAGCACCCAGGGACATGAAGCTTTCTTT
>TRBV5-1|TRBJ2-1|-|TRBD2
CASSPQLLAGEGYDEQFF
TGCGCCAGCAGCCCACAGCTTTTAGCGGGAGAGGGGTATGATGAGCAGTTCTTC
>TRBV30|TRBJ1-2|-|-
CAWSVSGRDYGYTF
TGTGCCTGGAGTGTTAGCGGCAGGGACTATGGCTACACCTTC
>TRBV4-2|TRBJ1-4|-|-
CASSQDSGEKLFF
TGTGCCAGCAGCCAAGACAGTGGTGAAAAACTGTTTTTT
>TRBV7-9|TRBJ2-7|-|TRBD2
CASSLAEAGGHEQYF
TGTGCCAGCAGCTTAGCGGAAGCGGGAGGACACGAGCAGTACTTC
>TRBV27|TRBJ2-1|-|TRBD2
CASSQGVAGGSEQFF
TGTGCCAGCAGCCAGGGGGTAGCGGGAGGGAGTGAGCAGTTCTTC
>TRBV4-2|TRBJ2-1|few|TRBD1
CASSQDGGQGNEQFF
TGTGCCAGCAGCCAAGATGGGGGACAGGGGAATGAGCAGTTCTTC
>TRBV6-1|TRBJ1-4|-|-
CASSEPGEGGEKLFF
TGTGCCAGCAGTGAGCCAGGGGAAGGCGGTGAAAAACTGTTTTTT
>TRBV9|TRBJ2-7|-|-
CASSTKSGPITYEQYF
TGTGCCAGCAGCACCAAAAGCGGGCCGATAACCTACGAGCAGTACTTC
>TRBV7-9|TRBJ1-2|-|-
CASSLDGRNYGYTF
TGTGCCAGCAGCTTAGACGGCAGGAACTATGGCTACACCTTC
>TRBV7-2|TRBJ2-1|-|-
CASSLVGYEQFF
TGTGCCAGCAGCTTAGTTGGCTATGAGCAGTTCTTC
>TRBV5-4|TRBJ1-6|few|-
CASSWRRETYNSPLHF
TGTGCCAGCAGCTGGAGGAGGGAAACCTATAATTCACCCCTCCACTTT
>TRBV5-4|TRBJ1-6|-|TRBD1
CASSFRGSGGPLHF
TGTGCCAGCAGCTTTCGAGGCTCAGGGGGACCCCTCCACTTT
>TRBV11-3|TRBJ1-3|once|-
CASSLVGGNTIYF
TGTGCCAGCAGCTTAGTCGGGGGGAACACCATATATTTT
>TRBV27|TRBJ1-1|-|TRBD1
CASQGQANTEAFF
TGTGCCAGCCAAGGACAGGCGAACACTGAAGCTTTCTTT
>TRBV5-6|TRBJ1-2|-|TRBD1
CASSFQTGSYGYTF
TGTGCCAGCAGCTTTCAGACAGGGAGCTATGGCTACACCTTC
>TRBV10-3|TRBJ1-1|few|-
CAISEWPGEAFF
TGTGCCATCAGTGAATGGCCGGGTGAAGCTTTCTTT
>TRBV11-2|TRBJ2-7|-|TRBD1
CASSPRTGNDYEQYF
TGTGCCAGCAGCCCTCGGACAGGGAATGATTACGAGCAGTACTTC
>TRBV4-1|TRBJ1-6|-|-
CASSQDQRGRYSPLHF
TGCGCCAGCAGCCAAGATCAACGGGGGAGGTATTCACCCCTCCACTTT
>TRBV5-1|TRBJ1-6|once|TRBD1
CASSVTGENSPLHF
TGCGCCAGCAGCGTTACAGGGGAGAATTCACCCCTCCACTTT
>TRBV5-1|TRBJ1-4|-|TRBD1
CASSYAGGASNEKLFF
TGCGCCAGCAGTTACGCAGGGGGCGCTTCTAATGAAAAACTGTTTTTT
>TRBV11-3|TRBJ2-7|-|-
CASSLWQGGVVIYEQYF
TGTGCCAGCAGCTTATGGCAAGGCGGGGTGGTAATCTACGAGCAGTACTTC
>TRBV30|TRBJ2-3|-|TRBD2
CAWGGRAGSDTQYF
TGTGCCTGGGGCGGGAGGGCCGGATCAGATACGCAGTATTTT
>TRBV16|TRBJ1-1|-|-
CASSQRGGRGTEAFF
TGTGCCAGCAGCCAAAGGGGGGGGCGCGGCACTGAAGCTTTCTTT
>TRBV2|TRBJ2-1|-|-
CASSEAGRAGNEQFF
TGTGCCAGCAGTGAGGCGGGGCGCGCGGGGAATGAGCAGTTCTTC
>TRBV7-9|TRBJ2-1|-|-
CASSLAPNEQFF
TGTGCCAGCAGCTTGGCCCCGAATGAGCAGTTCTTC
>TRBV5-4|TRBJ2-1|-|TRBD2
CASSRGLAGYNEQFF
TGTGCCAGCAGCCGGGGACTAGCGGGTTACAATGAGCAGTTCTTC
>TRBV5-6|TRBJ2-1|-|-
CASSPAGHRPANEQFF
TGTGCCAGCAGCCCGGCCGGGCACAGGCCCGCCAATGAGCAGTTCTTC
>TRBV11-3|TRBJ1-2|-|TRBD1
CASGRGPQGYTF
TGTGCCAGCGGAAGGGGGCCCCAAGGCTACACCTTC
>TRBV27|TRBJ1-2|-|TRBD1
CASSLWSGQEGLNYGYTF
TGTGCCAGCAGTTTATGGTCGGGACAGGAGGGTCTTAACTATGGCTACACCTTC